The 30 T cell receptor beta chains below all came from one sample that was sequenced in a study of cytomegalovirus exposure and HLA in healthy donors. PCR used 60 Vbeta primers and 13 Jbeta primers. This table comes from immunoSEQ multiplex PCR, and its TCRdb copy is limited to in-frame clones, with some not included. This table has roughly 110,000 clones, roughly four fifths appearing once. The sequenced material came from PBMCs. These receptors were collected from a man over 45 in good health and CMV-seronegative.

This clone has a single count. The V gene is TRBV5-4, the J gene TRBJ2-3, with 7 bases matching TRBD2. The CDR3 consists of 14 residues. J lost 6 bases, V lost 0 bases, and 4 bases had no gene match. Germline lookup yields CDR1 SGHNT and CDR2 YYREEE (reference sequence). The CDR3 spells CASSLGGGGDTQYF. The CDR3 DNA is TGTGCCAGCAGCTTGGGGGGGGGTGGGGATACGCAGTATTTT.

The CDR3 bases are TGTGCCAGCAGTGAGCGTGGGGGCGCAGTAACGGATGGCTACACCTTC. Amino acids: CASSERGGAVTDGYTF. V is TRBV2 and J is TRBJ1-2, with TRBD1 as a possible D gene (6 bases). The V and J ends lost 3 bases and 6 bases respectively, with 20 bases between them. The CDR3 extends over 16 amino acids. Germline CDR1 SNHLY, CDR2 FYNNEI.

The V gene is TRBV7-8, the J gene TRBJ2-3; TRBD2 is a possible D gene (5 bases). This CDR3 region has 17 residues. Germline V gives CDR1 SGHVS, CDR2 FQNEAQ. V dropped 5 bases and J dropped 2 bases, with 20 bases sitting between them. CDR3 residues: CASSPRLAGFSTDTQYF. The CDR3 DNA is TGTGCCAGCAGCCCCCGGCTAGCCGGGTTCTCCACAGATACGCAGTATTTT. Supplemented by reference TRBV7-8 and TRBJ2-3, the full variable domain reads GAGVSQSPRYKVAKRGQDVALRCDPISGHVSLFWYQQALGQGPEFLTYFQNEAQLDKSGLPSDRFFAERPEGSVSTLKIQRTQQEDSAVYLCASSPRLAGFSTDTQYFGPGTRLTVL.

In its sample, this clone was seen a few times. The chain employs TRBV5-1 and TRBJ2-5; 8 nucleotides line up with TRBD2. The V gene end was trimmed by 2 bases and the J gene end by 3 bases; junction bases not matched to a gene: 12. The CDR3 totals 17 residues. The germline CDR1 and CDR2 sequences are SGHRS and YFSETQ. In DNA, the CDR3 is TGCGCCAGCAGCTTCGATACTCCGGGACTAGAGAAAGAGACCCAGTACTTC. Amino acid sequence: CASSFDTPGLEKETQYF.

The chain uses TRBV5-1 and TRBJ2-3; 8 bases are shared with TRBD1. Trimming cost V 0 bases and J 4 bases; bases outside gene matches: 4. The length of the CDR3 is 15 residues. The germline V gene encodes CDR1 SGHRS and CDR2 YFSETQ. The CDR3, as DNA: TGCGCCAGCAGCTTGGAGGGACAGGCCCCAGATACGCAGTATTTT. Protein: CASSLEGQAPDTQYF.

The V and J genes are TRBV18 and TRBJ2-3, with 12 bases lining up with TRBD1. CDR1 and CDR2 (germline): KGHSH, LQKENI. The CDR3 extends over 15 amino acids. V shed 6 bases, J shed 5 bases, and the junction held 6 bases outside the gene matches. The CDR3 loop reads CASSPGTGGGDTQYF. The CDR3 DNA reads as TGTGCCAGCTCTCCCGGGACAGGGGGCGGAGATACGCAGTATTTT. Using reference TRBV18 and TRBJ2-3 for the parts outside the CDR3, the full variable domain is NAGVMQNPRHLVRRRGQEARLRCSPMKGHSHVYWYRQLPEEGLKFMVYLQKENIIDESGMPKERFSAEFPKEGPSILRIQQVVRGDSAAYFCASSPGTGGGDTQYFGPGTRLTVL.

The rearrangement joins TRBV7-9 to TRBJ2-7, with TRBD1 matching 9 bases. CDR3 length: 15 residues. V was clipped by 2 bases and J by 6 bases; unmatched bases: 8. The germline V gene encodes CDR1 SEHNR and CDR2 FQNEAQ (reference sequence). Here the CDR3 reads CASSLIRDRVREQYF. The DNA of the CDR3 is TGTGCCAGCAGCTTAATAAGGGACAGGGTTCGCGAGCAGTACTTC.

V gene TRBV10-3 combines with J gene TRBJ2-5; 9 bases agree with TRBD1. The germline gives CDR1 ENHRY, CDR2 SYGVKD. This CDR3 has 13 residues. Germline trimming cut 8 bases from V and 3 bases from J; bases unmatched to any gene: 4. The CDR3 nucleotides read TGTGCCATCGGAGGGGACAGGGAAGAGACCCAGTACTTC. The encoded protein is CAIGGDREETQYF.

The chain links TRBV5-4 to TRBJ2-7, with TRBD1 matching 8 bases. V was clipped by 4 bases and J by 6 bases; unmatched bases: 12. Germline CDR1 and CDR2: SGHNT and YYREEE (reference sequence). CDR3 length equals 15 residues. The CDR3 is CASSPGTGRSSEQYF. In DNA form, the CDR3 reads TGTGCCAGCAGCCCTGGGACAGGTCGTTCATCCGAGCAGTACTTC.

CDR3 sequence reads: CASGWEGGNEQFF. The DNA for the CDR3 is TGTGCCAGCGGCTGGGAGGGGGGCAATGAGCAGTTCTTC. The gene calls are TRBV6-6 and TRBJ2-1; a possible D gene is TRBD2 (7 bases). V was pared by 8 bases and J by 6 bases, with 14 bases between. The CDR3 is 13 residues long. CDR1 MNHNY and CDR2 SVGAGI come from the germline V gene (reference sequence).

This clone was found a few times. The chain joins TRBV4-3 to TRBJ1-4; perhaps TRBD1 as D (5 bases). CDR1 is LGHNA, CDR2 YSLEER, per germline. CDR3 length: 14 residues. V lost 4 bases and J 8 bases, leaving 14 bases between the germline ends. CDR3 nucleotides: TGCGCCAGCAGCCCGACAGTCGGAGTCGAAAAACTGTTTTTT. It is translated as CASSPTVGVEKLFF.

The chain is built from TRBV5-5 and TRBJ1-2; D gene uncertain. CDR3 length: 15 residues. V dropped 2 bases and J dropped 4 bases, with 15 bases sitting between them. Germline CDR1 reads SGHKS; CDR2 reads YYEKEE (reference sequence). The CDR3 sequence: CASSLRLPVGYGYTF. In DNA, the CDR3 is TGTGCCAGCAGCTTAAGACTCCCCGTAGGCTATGGCTACACCTTC.

V usage is TRBV4-3 and J usage is TRBJ1-6; D may be TRBD1 (6 bases). Trimming stripped 6 bases from V and 8 bases from J, with 11 bases between. The CDR3 runs to 13 residues. CDR1 and CDR2 from the germline V gene are LGHNA and YSLEER. CDR3 nucleotides: TGCGCCAGCAGACTAAACAGGGATTCACCCCTCCACTTT. Protein product: CASRLNRDSPLHF.

This clone was seen a few times. V gene TRBV4-1 combines with J gene TRBJ1-1, with unresolved D. There are 14 residues in the CDR3. Trimming pared 7 bases from V and 3 bases from J, leaving 15 bases between. The germline CDR1 and CDR2 sequences are MGHRA and YSYEKL. The CDR3 reads CASNLGPGYTEAFF. CDR3 nucleotide sequence: TGCGCCAGCAACCTTGGGCCGGGGTACACTGAAGCTTTCTTT.

This chain joins TRBV14 and TRBJ1-6; a weak D match, TRBD1 (6 bases). V lost 3 bases, J lost 0 bases, and 12 bases lay in between. This CDR3 comprises 17 residues. Germline V gene data show CDR1 as SGHDN and CDR2 as FVKESK. CDR3 sequence (DNA): TGTGCCAGCAGCCAGAGGACAGAGAGCTCCTATAATTCACCCCTCCACTTT. Protein sequence: CASSQRTESSYNSPLHF.

V and J are TRBV6-5 and TRBJ2-5; TRBD1 is a possible D gene (6 bases). The DNA end is a closer match to TRBJ2-7, so the J assignment may be wrong. Germline-derived CDR1 and CDR2 are MNHEY and SVGAGI. This CDR3 has 14 residues. CDR3 bases: TGTGCCAGCAGTAGGACAGACCTCTCCTACGAGCAGTACTTC. This sequence encodes CASSRTDLSYEQYF.

The chain joins TRBV11-2 to TRBJ1-1; D unresolved. CDR1 is SGHAT, CDR2 FQNNGV, per germline. Trimming removed 1 base from V and 7 bases from J, with 10 bases in between. The CDR3 runs 13 residues. CDR3 in amino acids: CASSLAAAIEAFF. The CDR3 DNA sequence: TGTGCCAGCAGCTTAGCTGCCGCGATTGAAGCTTTCTTT.

Concerning this clone itself: This clone may be a read error of a much larger clone one base away. This chain connects TRBV7-9 to TRBJ1-5; D unclear. Per the germline V gene, CDR1 is SEHNR and CDR2 is FQNEAQ (reference sequence). The ends were cut back, 1 base at V and 0 bases at J, with 4 bases in the middle. The CDR3 runs 14 residues. As DNA, the CDR3 is TGTGCCAGCAGCTTAGACAATAGCAATCAGCCCCAGCATTTT. Translating gives CASSLDNSNQPQHF. Supplemented by reference TRBV7-9 and TRBJ1-5, the full variable domain reads DTGVSQNPRHKITKRGQNVTFRCDPISEHNRLYWYRQTLGQGPEFLTYFQNEAQLEKSRLLSDRFSAERPKGSFSTLEIQRTEQGDSAMYLCASSLDNSNQPQHFGDGTRLSIL.

The rearrangement links TRBV4-3 to TRBJ1-1; a weak D match, TRBD1 (6 bases). V was cut by 4 bases and J by 5 bases, with 11 bases left in between. The CDR3 has 13 amino acids. Germline-derived CDR1 and CDR2 are LGHNA and YSLEER. The CDR3 protein is CASSRTGQTEAFF. CDR3 DNA: TGCGCCAGCAGCCGAACAGGGCAGACTGAAGCTTTCTTT.

V and J are TRBV7-2 and TRBJ1-2, with TRBD1 as a possible D gene (5 bases). Germline V gene lookup returns CDR1 SGHTA and CDR2 FQGNSA. The CDR3 has 14 amino acids. Trimming took off 3 bases at V and 2 bases at J, with 10 bases between the two ends. CDR3 protein: CASSFDHRNYGYTF. DNA of the CDR3: TGTGCCAGCAGCTTTGATCACAGGAACTATGGCTACACCTTC.

This sequence joins TRBV7-9 and TRBJ2-7; 8 bases fit TRBD1. The germline CDR1 and CDR2 sequences are SEHNR and FQNEAQ (reference sequence). CDR3 size: 14 residues. The junction had 3 bases not matched to a gene; V was cut back by 2 bases and J by 3 bases. The CDR3 DNA is TGTGCCAGCAGCTTAACAGGACAGGGCTACGAGCAGTACTTC. Its translation: CASSLTGQGYEQYF.

The genes are TRBV5-5 and TRBJ1-5, with a weak D call TRBD1 (5 bases). The V gene lost 3 bases and the J gene lost 5 bases, with 12 bases spanning the gap. Germline CDR1 is SGHKS and CDR2 is YYEKEE (reference sequence). The CDR3 spans 14 residues. The CDR3 coding sequence is TGTGCCAGCAGCTGGAGGGACCGAGATCAGCCCCAGCATTTT. As protein: CASSWRDRDQPQHF.

V is TRBV6-1 and J is TRBJ1-1; unclear D gene. The germline gives CDR1 MNHNS, CDR2 SASEGT. V gave up 5 bases and J gave up 8 bases, with 15 bases separating them. The CDR3 has 13 amino acids. CDR3 loop: CASSPNSQREAFF. The CDR3 DNA follows: TGTGCCAGCAGTCCAAATAGCCAGAGAGAAGCTTTCTTT.

This clone appeared a few times. The rearrangement uses TRBV18 and TRBJ1-5; D is undetermined. Deletions cut 4 bases from V and 0 bases from J, with 16 bases between. Germline V lookup: CDR1 KGHSH, CDR2 LQKENI. The CDR3 covers 17 residues. The CDR3 region is CASSQEPSTYSNQPQHF. The CDR3 coding sequence is TGTGCCAGCTCACAGGAGCCCAGTACTTATAGCAATCAGCCCCAGCATTTT. The variable domain in full, with the rest retrieved from reference TRBV18 and TRBJ1-5, is NAGVMQNPRHLVRRRGQEARLRCSPMKGHSHVYWYRQLPEEGLKFMVYLQKENIIDESGMPKERFSAEFPKEGPSILRIQQVVRGDSAAYFCASSQEPSTYSNQPQHFGDGTRLSIL.

This rearrangement joins TRBV5-4 to TRBJ2-1, with unresolved D. The ends were cut back, 0 bases at V and 8 bases at J, with 3 bases in the middle. From germline, CDR1 is SGHNT and CDR2 YYREEE (reference sequence). The CDR3 length is 11 residues. This CDR3 is CASSLADEQFF. In nucleotides, the CDR3 is TGTGCCAGCAGCTTGGCCGATGAGCAGTTCTTC.

This clone was seen a few times. The CDR3 reads CASSLLGQHTGELFF. The CDR3 DNA sequence: TGTGCCAGCAGTTTACTGGGACAGCACACCGGGGAGCTGTTTTTT. This chain joins TRBV27 and TRBJ2-2; TRBD1 matches 7 bases. With V trimmed by 2 bases and J by 3 bases, 3 bases remained unmatched. Germline CDR1 is MNHEY and CDR2 is SMNVEV (reference sequence). This CDR3 has 15 amino acids.

The rearrangement uses TRBV6-5 and TRBJ2-5; TRBD1 matches 11 bases. Germline CDR1 MNHEY, CDR2 SVGAGI. The CDR3 contains 16 residues. The ends lost 2 bases at V and 4 bases at J; junction bases unmatched: 6. This chain's CDR3 is CASSYQGQGAGETQYF. In nucleotides, the CDR3 is TGTGCCAGCAGTTACCAAGGACAGGGGGCAGGAGAGACCCAGTACTTC.

The rearrangement joins TRBV7-9 to TRBJ2-2; possibly TRBD2 for D (6 bases). The germline V and J ends were trimmed by 3 bases and 0 bases, with 11 bases remaining between them. CDR1 SEHNR and CDR2 FQNEAQ come from the germline V gene (reference sequence). This CDR3 contains 16 residues. The CDR3 sequence: CASSFLGGANTGELFF. The DNA for the CDR3 is TGTGCCAGCAGCTTCCTGGGCGGGGCGAACACCGGGGAGCTGTTTTTT.

The gene calls are TRBV19 and TRBJ1-1, with 7 positions matching TRBD1. CDR3 length: 12 residues. Per germline, CDR1 LNHDA and CDR2 SQIVND (reference sequence). The trim removed 4 bases at V and 11 bases at J, leaving 7 bases unmatched. The DNA for the CDR3 is TGTGCCAGTAGTACTCAGACAGGGTACGCTTTCTTT. Translation gives CASSTQTGYAFF.

This chain's CDR3 is CASSYSNRGKLFF. The CDR3 nucleotides are TGTGCCAGCAGTTACTCGAATAGGGGAAAACTGTTTTTT. V is TRBV6-5 and J is TRBJ1-4, with a tentative D call TRBD1 (5 bases). This CDR3 spans 13 amino acids. Trimming stripped 0 bases from V and 10 bases from J, with 9 bases between. Germline V gene lookup returns CDR1 MNHEY and CDR2 SVGAGI.